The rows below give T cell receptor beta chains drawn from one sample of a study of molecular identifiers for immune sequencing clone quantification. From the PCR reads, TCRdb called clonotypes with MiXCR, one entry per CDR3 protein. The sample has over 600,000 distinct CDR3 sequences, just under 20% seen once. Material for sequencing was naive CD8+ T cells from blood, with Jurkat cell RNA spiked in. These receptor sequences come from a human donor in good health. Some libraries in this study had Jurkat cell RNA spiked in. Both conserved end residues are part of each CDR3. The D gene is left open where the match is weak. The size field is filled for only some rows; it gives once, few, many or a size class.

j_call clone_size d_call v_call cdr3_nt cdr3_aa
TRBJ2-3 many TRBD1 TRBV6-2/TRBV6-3 TGTGCCACCCTGGGGGACAGGGCGCACACAGATACGCAGTATTTT CATLGDRAHTDTQYF
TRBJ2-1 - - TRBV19 TGTGCCAGTAAAAAAGGCGGCGGGAACCCCTACAATGAGCAGTTCTTC CASKKGGGNPYNEQFF
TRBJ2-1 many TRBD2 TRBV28 TGTGCCAGCAGTTGGACTAGCGGGAGCAGTGAGCAGTTCTTC CASSWTSGSSEQFF
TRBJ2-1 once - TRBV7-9 TGTGCCAGCGGCTTAGAAACACTTTACAATGAGCAGTTCTTC CASGLETLYNEQFF
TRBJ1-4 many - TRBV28 TGTGCCAGCAGTTTATGGAGCGGGACCTCTCTATCTACTAATGAAAAACTGTTTTTT CASSLWSGTSLSTNEKLFF
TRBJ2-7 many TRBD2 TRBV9 TGTGCCAGCAGCCCAAGCGGGGGGCCCGAGCAGTACTTC CASSPSGGPEQYF
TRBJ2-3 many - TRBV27 TGTGCCAGCAGCCTTACCCCTCAGCAGGGGCAGTATTTT CASSLTPQQGQYF
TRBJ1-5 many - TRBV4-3 TGCGCCGATCACCGGGTGGCAGGGGATCAGCCCCAGCATTTT CADHRVAGDQPQHF
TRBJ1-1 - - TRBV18 TGTACCAGCTCACCACCGACGGAGGACACTGAAGCTTTCTTT CTSSPPTEDTEAFF
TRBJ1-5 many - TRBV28 TGTGCCAGCAGTTTAAACACAGGACGGTCCGAGGAGCCCCAGCATTTT CASSLNTGRSEEPQHF
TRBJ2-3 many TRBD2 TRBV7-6 TGTGCCAGCAGCTTAGCGTTAAGCGGGGGGCCTACCTCTAGCACAGATACGCAGTATTTT CASSLALSGGPTSSTDTQYF
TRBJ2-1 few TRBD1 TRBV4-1 TGCGCCAGCAGCCAAGAGGCCAGGGGGCCCGATGAGCAGTTCTTC CASSQEARGPDEQFF
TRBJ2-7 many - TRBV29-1 TGCAGCGTTGAAGGTTGGGGGTTAAGCTACGAGCAGTACTTC CSVEGWGLSYEQYF
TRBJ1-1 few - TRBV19 TGTGCCAGTAGTATGAAGCCTGGTGTGGATATGAACACTGAAGCTTTCTTT CASSMKPGVDMNTEAFF
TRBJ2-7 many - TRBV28 TGTGCCAGCAGTTTAGGGCGGGACCGCTCCTACGAGCAGTACTTC CASSLGRDRSYEQYF
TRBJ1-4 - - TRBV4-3 TGCGCCAGCAGCCAAGATAGGGCAGGAACTGCAACTAATGAAAAACTGTTTTTT CASSQDRAGTATNEKLFF
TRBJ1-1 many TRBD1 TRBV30 TGTGCCTGGTCCGGAGGGGGCTACACTGAAGCTTTCTTT CAWSGGGYTEAFF
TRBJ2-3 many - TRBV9 TGTGCCAGCAGCGTAGTTCCCAGCCTGTTAACAGATACGCAGTATTTT CASSVVPSLLTDTQYF
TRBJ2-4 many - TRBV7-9 TGTGCCAGCAGCCTAACAGGGAGGGGAAACATTCAGTACTTC CASSLTGRGNIQYF
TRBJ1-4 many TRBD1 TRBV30 TGTGCCTGGAGTGAGGGACAGTTAAATGAAAAACTGTTTTTT CAWSEGQLNEKLFF
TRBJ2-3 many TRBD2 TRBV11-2 TGTGCCAGCAGCTCACGCCTAGCGGGGGGCACAGATACGCAGTATTTT CASSSRLAGGTDTQYF
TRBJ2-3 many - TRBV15 TGTGCCACCAGCAGAGAGTTTTTCGCTAGCAGCCTCACAGATACGCAGTATTTT CATSREFFASSLTDTQYF
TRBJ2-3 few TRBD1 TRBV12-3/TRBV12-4 TGTGCCAGCAGCCGACAGGGATGGCCAGATACGCAGTATTTT CASSRQGWPDTQYF
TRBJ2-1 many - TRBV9 TGTGCCAGCAGCCCAGGGGGACACGGGGGGGATGAGCAGTTCTTC CASSPGGHGGDEQFF
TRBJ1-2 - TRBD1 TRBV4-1 TGCGCCAGCGGCCAAGATGTACAGGGGGCCTATGGCTACACCTTC CASGQDVQGAYGYTF
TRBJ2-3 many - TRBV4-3 TGCGCCAGCAGCCAAGAGGTGGGGTTGGCGTCAGATACGCAGTATTTT CASSQEVGLASDTQYF
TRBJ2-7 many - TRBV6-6 TGTGCCAGCAGTTATTCCCTCTCCTACGAGCAGTACTTC CASSYSLSYEQYF
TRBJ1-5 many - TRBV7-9 TGTGCCAGCGGTCCTATTCCGCAAAATCAGCCCCAGCATTTT CASGPIPQNQPQHF
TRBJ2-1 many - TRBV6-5 TGTGCCAGCAGCCACCCGGACAGATCATACAATGAGCAGTTCTTC CASSHPDRSYNEQFF
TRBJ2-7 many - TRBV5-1 TGCGCCAGCAGCTTCGGACCGAAGTACGAGCAGTACTTC CASSFGPKYEQYF
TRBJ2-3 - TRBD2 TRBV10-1 TGCGCCAGCAGTGAAAACCGACTAGCGGGCCCTAGCACAGATACGCAGTATTTT CASSENRLAGPSTDTQYF
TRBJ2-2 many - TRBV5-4 TGTGCCAGCAGTCGGCAGGGTGGAGTAGGCGGGGAGCTGTTTTTT CASSRQGGVGGELFF
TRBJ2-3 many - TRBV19 TGTGCCAGTTATGGGGGGCAAACGCAGTATTTT CASYGGQTQYF
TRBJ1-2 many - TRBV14 TGTGCCAGCAGCCAAGAAAGGTGGGGCTATGGCTACACCTTC CASSQERWGYGYTF
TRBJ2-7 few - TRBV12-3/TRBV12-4 TGTGCCAGCGGTGGGGGACCCTACGAGCAGTACTTC CASGGGPYEQYF
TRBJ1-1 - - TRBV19 TGTGCCAGTAGTATTTTTGACAGGATGAACACTGAAGCTTTCTTT CASSIFDRMNTEAFF
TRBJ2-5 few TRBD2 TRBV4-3 TGCGCCAGCAGCCAAGATCGGGTTAGCGGGGGGACAGAGACCCAGTACTTC CASSQDRVSGGTETQYF
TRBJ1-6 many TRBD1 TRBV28 TGTGCCAGCAGTCCCGAGGGTAAAACAGGGGTGCCCGATGTACGGACCCTCCACTTT CASSPEGKTGVPDVRTLHF
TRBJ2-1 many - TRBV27 TGTGCCAGCAGTTTTTTGGGGGTCAATGAGCAGTTCTTC CASSFLGVNEQFF
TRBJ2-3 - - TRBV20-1 TGCAGTGGGCTTGCTGGGGGGGCGGATACGCAGTATTTT CSGLAGGADTQYF
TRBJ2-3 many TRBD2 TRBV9 TGTGCCAGCAGCGGTAGCGGGGACCCCGGAGATACGCAGTATTTT CASSGSGDPGDTQYF
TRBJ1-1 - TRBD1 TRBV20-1 TGCAGTGCTGGAGATAGTCGAGGGGGCGAAGGTTTCTTT CSAGDSRGGEGFF
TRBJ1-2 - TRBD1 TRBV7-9 TGTGCCAGCAGCTTTACGACAGGGGCCGTGCCAGAAAGAGACTATGGCTACACCTTC CASSFTTGAVPERDYGYTF
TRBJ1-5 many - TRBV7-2 TGTGCCAGCAGCTTACGAGGAGGGAGTAGCAATCAGCCCCAGCATTTT CASSLRGGSSNQPQHF
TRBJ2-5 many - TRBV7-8 TGTGCCAGCAGCTCAGTAGCGGTTGTGAAAGAGACCCAGTACTTC CASSSVAVVKETQYF
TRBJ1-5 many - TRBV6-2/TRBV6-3 TGTGCCAGCAGTTACACCACAACAGGAGTCACCTTCATTCAGCCCCAGCATTTT CASSYTTTGVTFIQPQHF
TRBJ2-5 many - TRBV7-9 TGTGCCAGCAGCCCAGAGATGTACCAAGAGACCCAGTACTTC CASSPEMYQETQYF
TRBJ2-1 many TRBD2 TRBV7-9 TGTGCCAGCAGCCATATTGAGGTAGCGGGGGCGAATGAGCAGTTCTTC CASSHIEVAGANEQFF
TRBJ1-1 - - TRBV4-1 TGCGCCAGCAGCCACCCAGGGGCGAACACTGAAGCTTTCTTT CASSHPGANTEAFF
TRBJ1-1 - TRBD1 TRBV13 TGTGCCAGCAGCTCAAACTCGGGACAGGAGAACACTGAAGCTTTCTTT CASSSNSGQENTEAFF